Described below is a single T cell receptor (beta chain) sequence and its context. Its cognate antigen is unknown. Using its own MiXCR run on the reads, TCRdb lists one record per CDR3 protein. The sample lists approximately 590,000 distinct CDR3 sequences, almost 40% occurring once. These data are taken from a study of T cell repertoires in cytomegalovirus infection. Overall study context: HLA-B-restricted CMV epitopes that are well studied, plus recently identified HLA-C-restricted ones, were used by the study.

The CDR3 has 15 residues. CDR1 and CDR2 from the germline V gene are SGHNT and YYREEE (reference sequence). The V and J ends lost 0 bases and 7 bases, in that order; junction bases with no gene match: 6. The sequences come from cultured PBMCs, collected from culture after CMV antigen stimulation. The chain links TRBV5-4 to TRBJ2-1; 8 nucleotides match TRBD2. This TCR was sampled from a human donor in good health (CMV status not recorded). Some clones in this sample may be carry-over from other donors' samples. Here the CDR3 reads CASSLVTSGRNEQFF. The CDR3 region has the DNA TGTGCCAGCAGCTTGGTAACTAGCGGACGGAATGAGCAGTTCTTC.